These 5 T cell receptor beta chains came from one sample sequenced in a study of shared clonotypes between healthy human individuals (dated by TCRdb to about 2020). Libraries were prepared through the immunoSEQ multiplex PCR assay. TCRdb stores this immuneACCESS table with in-frame sequences only. Part of the clones is absent; in the studies checked, under half of the shortfall reflects unresolved V genes, and no reason is known for the rest. This sample holds roughly 1,100,000 clones; approximately 76% were observed only once. The ten largest clones represent approximately 1.5% of the sample. Source material: memory CD4+ T cells sorted from blood. The label giving this sample's cell subset or site can be read as: CD45RA-negative fraction. The receptors were sampled from a man between 18 and 35 years old in good health.

The chain couples TRBV5-4 to TRBJ1-6, with a possible D match to TRBD1 (5 bases). V gave up 7 bases and J gave up 6 bases, with 17 bases separating them. Germline values: CDR1 SGHNT, CDR2 YYREEE (reference sequence). The CDR3 is 15 amino acids. In DNA form, the CDR3 reads TGTGCCAGCCGACGGTGGGGGGGAGTTAATTCACCCCTCCACTTT. Residues: CASRRWGGVNSPLHF.

The CDR3 sequence: CARATATGELFF. The CDR3 DNA sequence: TGTGCCAGGGCGACAGCGACTGGGGAGCTGTTTTTT. The chain uses TRBV6-1 and TRBJ2-2; possible D gene TRBD1, 5 bases. The CDR3 covers 12 residues. Germline V gives CDR1 MNHNS, CDR2 SASEGT. The ends were cut back, 9 bases at V and 8 bases at J, with 13 bases in the middle.

In regard to this clone: A read error may be the cause here, since a much bigger clone is one base away. Other DNA sequences within the sample encode an identical CDR3. The chain links TRBV7-8 to TRBJ1-1; 7 bases fit TRBD1. J was trimmed by 2 bases and V by 5 bases; bases with no gene match: 5. CDR3 length: 14 amino acids. Germline V gives CDR1 SGHVS, CDR2 FQNEAQ. The CDR3 here is CASSLRQGNTEAFF. The CDR3 coding sequence is TGTGCCAGCAGCCTCCGACAGGGTAACACTGAAGCTTTCTTT.

Details on this clone: Other nucleotide sequences in the sample specify the same CDR3. This chain links TRBV7-9 with TRBJ2-5; the D gene is possibly TRBD1 (5 bases). The CDR3 length is 15 residues. V lost 0 bases, J lost 1 base, and 9 bases lay in between. The germline gives CDR1 SEHNR, CDR2 FQNEAQ (reference sequence). The CDR3 nucleotides are TGTGCCAGCAGCTTAGCCCGGCAGGGCCAAGAGACCCAGTACTTC. This sequence encodes CASSLARQGQETQYF.

This chain links TRBV5-1 with TRBJ2-5, with D hard to call. CDR3 length: 15 amino acids. V was clipped by 4 bases and J by 4 bases, with 17 bases between them. CDR1 and CDR2 from the germline V gene are SGHRS and YFSETQ. The CDR3 nucleotides read TGCGCCAGCAGCCCACCGGGCCCCGCCCCAGAGACCCAGTACTTC. Amino acid sequence: CASSPPGPAPETQYF.